One and the same sample provided the 30 T cell receptor beta chains below, sequenced in a study of shared clonotypes between healthy human individuals. Clones were sequenced by immunoSEQ multiplex PCR, and TCRdb holds only the in-frame ones, with some missing. The sample has 550,000 to 850,000 clones; 55% to 80% are singletons. The sequencing input was memory CD4+ T cells sorted from blood. Subset of the sample: CD45RA-negative fraction. The receptors derive from a woman aged 25-40 years in good health.

The rearrangement joins TRBV27 to TRBJ1-5; 7 bases agree with TRBD1. CDR3 length: 14 residues. Per germline, CDR1 MNHEY and CDR2 SMNVEV (reference sequence). V lost 5 bases to trimming and J lost 7 bases; unmatched junction nucleotides: 8. The CDR3 DNA reads as TGTGCCAGCAGTCGTACACAGGGGTTCCAGCCCCAGCATTTT. Its protein product is CASSRTQGFQPQHF.

The chain carries TRBV5-4 and TRBJ2-1; 7 bases map to TRBD1. With V trimmed by 0 bases and J by 2 bases, 5 bases remained unmatched. The CDR3 sequence is 16 residues long. The germline gives CDR1 SGHNT, CDR2 YYREEE (reference sequence). CDR3 loop: CASSLGGGPTYNEQFF. The CDR3 DNA follows: TGTGCCAGCAGCTTGGGAGGGGGCCCGACCTACAATGAGCAGTTCTTC.

The rearrangement joins TRBV28 to TRBJ1-1; D is uncertain. The CDR3 has 12 residues. With 3 bases removed from V and 4 bases from J, the gap between germline ends came to 6 bases. Germline CDR1 and CDR2: MDHEN and SYDVKM. The CDR3 loop is CASSLAGTEAFF. CDR3 nucleotides: TGTGCCAGCAGTTTGGCAGGCACTGAAGCTTTCTTT.

V and J are TRBV28 and TRBJ1-3; D is undetermined. V was shortened by 3 bases and J by 1 base, with 7 bases between the two germline ends. The CDR3 has 14 amino acids. Germline CDR1 reads MDHEN; CDR2 reads SYDVKM. The CDR3 here is CASSLWRSGNTIYF. The CDR3 DNA reads TGTGCCAGCAGTTTGTGGAGATCTGGAAACACCATATATTTT.

The CDR3 region has the DNA TGTGCCAGTACCCTTAGCGGGAGGGGCAATGAGCAGTTCTTC. Amino acid sequence: CASTLSGRGNEQFF. V and J are TRBV19 and TRBJ2-1, with TRBD2 identical over 11 bases. The J segment lost 6 bases and the V segment lost 7 bases, leaving 5 bases of the junction unmatched. The CDR3 length is 14 residues. Germline V gene data show CDR1 as LNHDA and CDR2 as SQIVND (reference sequence).

This clone was recorded only once. Distinct nucleotide sequences in the sample also encode this CDR3. This chain links TRBV27 with TRBJ2-5; weak D call: TRBD1 (6 bases). Near its end, the DNA agrees better with TRBJ2-7, so the J call may be wrong. This CDR3 spans 14 amino acids. CDR1 and CDR2 (germline): MNHEY, SMNVEV (reference sequence). CDR3 in DNA: TGTGCCAGCAGTTTCTCCCAGGGGCCCTACGAGCAGTACTTC. Translation gives CASSFSQGPYEQYF.

The chain is built from TRBV5-1 and TRBJ2-5; D possibly matches TRBD1 or TRBD2 (5 bases each). The J call may be incorrect, as the DNA end agrees better with TRBJ2-7. CDR1 and CDR2 (germline): SGHRS, YFSETQ. There are 16 residues in the CDR3. The CDR3 sequence is CASSFTSGGFGYEQYF. CDR3 in DNA: TGCGCCAGCAGCTTCACATCTGGGGGTTTCGGGTACGAGCAGTACTTC.

This rearrangement joins TRBV29-1 to TRBJ2-4, with TRBD2 matching over 9 bases. J lost 6 bases, V lost 6 bases, and 3 bases had no gene match. Germline V gene data show CDR1 as SQVTM and CDR2 as ANQGSEA. This CDR3 spans 12 amino acids. The CDR3 bases are TGCAGCGTAGCGGGGGGACCAAACATTCAGTACTTC. Amino acids: CSVAGGPNIQYF.

The CDR3 loop reads CASSEWGFITGYTF. CDR3 bases: TGTGCCAGCAGTGAATGGGGGTTTATCACCGGCTACACCTTC. The V and J genes are TRBV28 and TRBJ1-2, with a possible D match to TRBD1 (5 bases). CDR3 length: 14 amino acids. The V and J ends lost 5 bases and 8 bases respectively, with 18 bases between them. CDR1 is MDHEN and CDR2 is SYDVKM in the germline V gene.

J is TRBJ2-7 and V is TRBV4-1; D is undetermined. The ends were cut back, 4 bases at V and 0 bases at J, with 19 bases in the middle. The germline gives CDR1 MGHRA, CDR2 YSYEKL. This CDR3 contains 17 residues. The CDR3 loop reads CASSRLPLTQSSYEQYF. The DNA for the CDR3 is TGCGCCAGCAGCCGGTTGCCGCTGACCCAGAGCTCCTACGAGCAGTACTTC.

CDR3 protein: CAISESGPAGLTLYNEQFF. DNA of the CDR3: TGTGCCATCAGTGAGTCTGGCCCGGCGGGGCTCACGCTCTACAATGAGCAGTTCTTC. The chain recombines TRBV10-3 with TRBJ2-1; D might be TRBD2 (6 bases). Germline loops: CDR1 ENHRY, CDR2 SYGVKD. Deletions cut 0 bases from V and 3 bases from J, with 21 bases between. CDR3 length: 19 amino acids.

In its sample, this clone was seen once. The J gene is TRBJ2-5, the V gene TRBV11-2, with 7 bases that match TRBD2. This CDR3 contains 17 residues. CDR1 SGHAT and CDR2 FQNNGV come from the germline V gene. Losses at the gene ends were 4 bases for V and 5 bases for J; bases not matched to a gene: 16. The CDR3 DNA reads TGTGCCAGCAGCTCCAGAAGGGTGGGTGGCGGGAGTGAGACCCAGTACTTC. Its protein is CASSSRRVGGGSETQYF.

This clone was recorded many times. This chain uses TRBV7-2 with TRBJ1-5; 8 bases line up with TRBD1. Germline values: CDR1 SGHTA, CDR2 FQGNSA. V lost 0 bases to trimming and J lost 5 bases; unmatched junction nucleotides: 6. The CDR3 totals 16 residues. This chain's CDR3 is CASSLAADRDDQPQHF. In DNA, the CDR3 is TGTGCCAGCAGCTTAGCTGCGGACAGGGATGATCAGCCCCAGCATTTT.

This clone was counted only a few times. Other DNA sequences of this sample code for an identical CDR3. The chain uses TRBV11-3 and TRBJ1-1, with 7 bases lining up with TRBD1. Germline CDR1 reads SGHNT; CDR2 reads YENEEA. CDR3 length equals 15 residues. The V segment lost 5 bases and the J segment 0 bases; nucleotides outside the gene matches: 6. CDR3 in amino acids: CASSLRGGLNTEAFF. In DNA, the CDR3 is TGTGCCAGCAGCCTAAGAGGGGGCCTGAACACTGAAGCTTTCTTT.

About this clone: Other nucleotide sequences from this sample produce the same CDR3. The CDR3 loop reads CASSATSGSYNEQFF. CDR3 nucleotide sequence: TGCGCCAGCAGCGCGACTAGCGGGAGCTACAATGAGCAGTTCTTC. The chain carries TRBV5-1 and TRBJ2-1; TRBD2 matches 12 bases. V was clipped by 4 bases and J by 3 bases; unmatched bases: 2. Germline CDR1 and CDR2: SGHRS and YFSETQ. There are 15 residues in the CDR3.

This clone has a handful of counts. The J gene is TRBJ2-7, the V gene TRBV19, with 9 bases fitting TRBD1. Germline V gene data show CDR1 as LNHDA and CDR2 as SQIVND (reference sequence). CDR3 length equals 13 residues. With V trimmed by 10 bases and J by 2 bases, 6 bases remained unmatched. CDR3 sequence: CAIPGQGAYEQYF. CDR3 DNA: TGTGCCATTCCGGGACAGGGTGCCTACGAGCAGTACTTC.

The chain combines TRBV7-7 with TRBJ2-5; D possibly uses TRBD1 or TRBD2 (5 bases each). This CDR3 has 16 amino acids. The V gene lost 3 bases and the J gene lost 2 bases, with 16 bases spanning the gap. Germline CDR1 reads SSHAT; CDR2 reads FNYEAQ (reference sequence). As DNA, the CDR3 is TGTGCCAGCAGCTTGATTGGGGGAAGGAGGCAAGAGACCCAGTACTTC. Translated: CASSLIGGRRQETQYF.

CDR3 coding DNA: TGTGCCAGCAGCTTTAGTGTACTCGGCACCGGGGAGCTGTTTTTT. The encoded protein is CASSFSVLGTGELFF. The chain links TRBV11-2 to TRBJ2-2, with D unclear. The germline CDR1 and CDR2 sequences are SGHAT and FQNNGV. The CDR3 totals 15 residues. V was clipped by 3 bases and J by 4 bases, with 12 bases between them.

Worth noting for this clone: This likely comes from a read error, as the CDR3 has no conserved phenylalanine or tryptophan at its end. The DNA is omitted, as the CDR3 cannot be located on it reliably, and the CDR3 follows TCRdb's listing. The V gene is TRBV27, the J gene TRBJ1-5. The CDR3 is made up of 9 amino acids, end residues included. Looked up from germline, CDR1 is MNHEY and CDR2 is SMNVEV (reference sequence). CDR3 amino acids: CASRADKHI.

In this sample, this clone turned up once. This rearrangement joins TRBV10-3 to TRBJ2-1, with 14 bases lining up with TRBD2. The CDR3 extends over 17 amino acids. The junction had 10 bases not matched to a gene; V was cut back by 5 bases and J by 7 bases. The V gene's germline CDR1 is ENHRY and CDR2 SYGVKD. As DNA, the CDR3 is TGTGCCATCAGTCGGGGACTAGCGGGAGTCGTGGGGAATGAGCAGTTCTTC. It yields the protein CAISRGLAGVVGNEQFF.

This chain links TRBV14 with TRBJ2-7, with D perhaps TRBD1 (6 bases). This CDR3 has 13 amino acids. Germline assignment: CDR1 SGHDN and CDR2 FVKESK. Trimming shortened V by 4 bases and J by 4 bases, and 11 bases separated the two germline ends. The CDR3 DNA follows: TGTGCCAGCAGCCCTTTGGACAGTTACGAGCAGTACTTC. Translating gives CASSPLDSYEQYF.

The chain has TRBV5-8 and TRBJ2-7, with 8 positions matching TRBD1. Germline V gives CDR1 SGHTS, CDR2 YDEGEE. Trimming at V came to 0 bases and at J to 5 bases, leaving 16 bases not matched to a gene. This CDR3 region has 18 residues. The CDR3 region is CASSLASLAGGITDEQYF. The CDR3 nucleotides are TGTGCCAGCAGCTTGGCGTCTCTCGCAGGGGGCATTACCGACGAGCAGTACTTC.

Only one count was recorded for this clone. This chain connects TRBV7-2 to TRBJ2-7, with 14 positions matching TRBD2. Germline CDR1 reads SGHTA; CDR2 reads FQGNSA. The CDR3 spans 16 residues. V dropped 2 bases and J dropped 2; count of bases not matched to a gene: 2. This CDR3 reads CASSLQGLAGAYEQYF. DNA for the CDR3: TGTGCCAGCAGCTTACAGGGACTAGCGGGGGCCTACGAGCAGTACTTC.

This clone was detected a few times. The gene calls are TRBV6-1 and TRBJ1-5, with 7 bases fitting TRBD1. The ends lost 3 bases at V and 3 bases at J; junction bases unmatched: 11. Germline V gene sequence: CDR1 MNHNS, CDR2 SASEGT. The CDR3 totals 17 residues. The CDR3 region has the DNA TGTGCCAGCAGTGAGCTCCCGGGACAGTCCATCAATCAGCCCCAGCATTTT. It is translated as CASSELPGQSINQPQHF.

CDR3 in DNA: TGTGCCAGCAGCTTTGGTCAGGGGGTATCTGAAGCTTTCTTT. Its translation: CASSFGQGVSEAFF. V usage is TRBV7-3 and J usage is TRBJ1-1; 7 bases are shared with TRBD1. The CDR3 has 14 residues. Germline V gives CDR1 SGHTA, CDR2 FQGTGA. Germline trimming cut 3 bases from V and 6 bases from J; bases unmatched to any gene: 7.

This chain connects TRBV2 to TRBJ2-7; TRBD2 is a possible D gene (6 bases). V lost 4 bases to trimming and J lost 2 bases, with 6 bases between them. The length of the CDR3 is 12 residues. In germline, CDR1 is SNHLY, CDR2 FYNNEI. Written as DNA, the CDR3 is TGTGCCAGCAGTGCTAGCGCCTACGAGCAGTACTTC. Its protein product is CASSASAYEQYF. Full variable domain (remainder filled in from reference TRBV2 and TRBJ2-7): EPEVTQTPSHQVTQMGQEVILRCVPISNHLYFYWYRQILGQKVEFLVSFYNNEISEKSEIFDDQFSVERPDGSNFTLKIRSTKLEDSAMYFCASSASAYEQYFGPGTRLTVT.

V gene TRBV6-1 combines with J gene TRBJ2-3; perhaps TRBD2 as D (6 bases). Germline CDR1 and CDR2: MNHNS and SASEGT. V lost 2 bases and J 0 bases, leaving 12 bases between the germline ends. The CDR3 loop spans 16 amino acids. CDR3 DNA sequence: TGTGCCAGCAGTGAACTCCTAGCGCGAAGCACAGATACGCAGTATTTT. Translation gives CASSELLARSTDTQYF.

This chain connects TRBV7-9 to TRBJ2-7; 8 bases line up with TRBD2. Germline V gene data show CDR1 as SEHNR and CDR2 as FQNEAQ (reference sequence). Trimming at V came to 5 bases and at J to 7 bases, leaving 13 bases not matched to a gene. This CDR3 spans 15 amino acids. The CDR3 region is CASSNPGRGGLEQYF. For the CDR3, the DNA is TGTGCCAGCAGCAACCCCGGGAGGGGGGGTCTAGAGCAGTACTTC.

V gene TRBV20-1 combines with J gene TRBJ2-1; D gene unclear. The CDR3 loop spans 10 amino acids. Germline-derived CDR1 and CDR2 are DFQATT and SNEGSKA (reference sequence). Between the trimmed V and J ends, which lost 6 bases and 8 bases, there was a span of 8 bases. CDR3 protein: CSANPYEQFF. CDR3 coding DNA: TGCAGTGCGAATCCCTATGAGCAGTTCTTC.

The chain uses TRBV13 and TRBJ2-1; D might be TRBD1 (5 bases). The CDR3 contains 17 residues. Per germline, CDR1 PRHDT and CDR2 FYEKMQ (reference sequence). V shed 7 bases and J shed 6 bases, with 25 bases lying between them. CDR3 sequence (DNA): TGTGCCAGCACGACCTATGGGGCCAGCGCCTATCGCAATGAGCAGTTCTTC. This translates into CASTTYGASAYRNEQFF.